One and the same sample provided the 11 T cell receptor beta chains below, sequenced in a study of Ad26.COV2.S vaccination and SARS-CoV-2 variants. Documented treatment: 19 received Ad26.COV2.S at low or high dose, single or two shots; about five received placebo; per-sample allocation not given. Sampling took place 63 days after the first vaccine or placebo injection. The table came from immunoSEQ multiplex PCR; TCRdb's copy has only in-frame clones and leaves some out. This sample carries 380,000 or so clones, less than 90% of them seen once, and the ten largest clones take 6.4%. The sequencing used peripheral blood, collected in a trial of Ad26.COV2.S vaccine versus placebo. These receptors originate from a person between 18 and 65 years old who received the Ad26.COV2.S COVID-19 vaccine or a placebo.

The CDR3, as DNA: TGCGCCAGCAGCTTGGACAGGGCCGGGGAGCTGTTTTTT. This encodes CASSLDRAGELFF. The chain combines TRBV5-1 with TRBJ2-2, with D maybe TRBD1 (6 bases). The CDR3 contains 13 residues. The ends were cut back, 0 bases at V and 6 bases at J, with 6 bases in the middle. Germline assignment: CDR1 SGHRS and CDR2 YFSETQ.

V is TRBV7-2 and J is TRBJ2-7; 7 nucleotides agree with TRBD2. The CDR3 is 14 residues long. Germline CDR1 and CDR2: SGHTA and FQGNSA. V shed 3 bases and J 6 bases; nucleotides not matched to a gene: 8. This CDR3 reads CASSFASGGVEQYF. CDR3 coding DNA: TGTGCCAGCAGCTTCGCTAGCGGAGGGGTCGAGCAGTACTTC.

The rearrangement uses TRBV3-1 (or the pseudogene TRBV3-2) and TRBJ1-2; no reliable D call. V was trimmed by 4 bases and J by 7 bases, leaving 16 bases between them. The length of the CDR3 is 14 residues. Germline V gives CDR1 LGHDT, CDR2 YNNKEL (reference sequence). CDR3 in amino acids: CASSLRGFVSGYTF. The CDR3 nucleotides are TGTGCCAGCAGCCTTCGTGGGTTCGTTAGTGGCTACACCTTC.

This sequence joins TRBV10-3 and TRBJ2-2; 9 bases align to TRBD2. Germline CDR1 reads ENHRY; CDR2 reads SYGVKD. Trimming removed 1 base from V and 2 bases from J; junction bases left unmatched: 8. The CDR3 is 18 amino acids. The CDR3 DNA sequence: TGTGCCATCAGTGAGTTTATAGCGGGAGTCGCCAACACCGGGGAGCTGTTTTTT. It yields the protein CAISEFIAGVANTGELFF.

The V gene is TRBV7-2, the J gene TRBJ1-2; TRBD1 aligns across 8 bases. This CDR3 is built from 14 residues. The germline V gene has CDR1 SGHTA and CDR2 FQGNSA. V was pared by 5 bases and J by 10 bases, with 12 bases of the junction left unmatched. The CDR3 region has the DNA TGTGCCAGCAGCAACCAACAAGGACAGGGCGACTACACCTTC. It encodes CASSNQQGQGDYTF.

This sequence joins TRBV5-1 and TRBJ1-1, with D perhaps matching TRBD1 (6 bases). Germline V lookup: CDR1 SGHRS, CDR2 YFSETQ. The CDR3 is 15 residues long. V lost 4 bases and J lost 1, with 14 bases in between. The CDR3 sequence: CASSVSTGTNTEAFF. CDR3 nucleotides: TGCGCCAGCAGCGTTTCTACAGGGACGAACACTGAAGCTTTCTTT. Looking up the rest from reference TRBV5-1 and TRBJ1-1 gives the full variable domain: KAGVTQTPRYLIKTRGQQVTLSCSPISGHRSVSWYQQTPGQGLQFLFEYFSETQRNKGNFPGRFSGRQFSNSRSEMNVSTLELGDSALYLCASSVSTGTNTEAFFGQGTRLTVV.

V usage is TRBV6-5 and J usage is TRBJ1-1, with unresolved D. V was shortened by 7 bases and J by 1 base, with 7 bases between the two germline ends. CDR1 MNHEY and CDR2 SVGAGI come from the germline V gene. The CDR3 totals 12 residues. Here the CDR3 DNA reads TGTGCCAGCACTCTGGGGAACACTGAAGCTTTCTTT. The encoded protein is CASTLGNTEAFF.

This clone was seen once. The chain uses TRBV30 and TRBJ2-7, with 13 nucleotides matching TRBD2. The CDR3 contains 14 residues. The germline V gene has CDR1 GTSNPN and CDR2 SVGIG (reference sequence). J was trimmed by 3 bases and V by 3 bases; bases with no gene match: 2. The CDR3 here is CAWSGLAGDYEQYF. CDR3 sequence (DNA): TGTGCCTGGAGCGGACTAGCGGGGGACTACGAGCAGTACTTC.

This chain uses TRBV19 with TRBJ1-6, with 10 bases that match TRBD1. The CDR3 loop spans 16 amino acids. CDR1 and CDR2 (germline): LNHDA, SQIVND (reference sequence). The J segment lost 6 bases and the V segment lost 7 bases, leaving 9 bases of the junction unmatched. The CDR3 region is CASTPDRGHGNSPLHF. Written as DNA, the CDR3 is TGTGCCAGTACCCCAGACAGGGGGCATGGTAATTCACCCCTCCACTTT.

V gene TRBV28 combines with J gene TRBJ1-1; D call uncertain. V gave up 5 bases and J gave up 7 bases, with 17 bases separating them. The CDR3 is made up of 14 amino acids. Germline lookup yields CDR1 MDHEN and CDR2 SYDVKM. This CDR3 is CASSPPRLGDEAFF. The DNA of the CDR3 is TGTGCCAGCAGTCCCCCTAGACTGGGCGATGAAGCTTTCTTT.

The chain uses TRBV19 and TRBJ2-2, with 10 bases lining up with TRBD1. Germline CDR1 is LNHDA and CDR2 is SQIVND (reference sequence). V shed 7 bases, J shed 7 bases, and the junction held 9 bases outside the gene matches. This CDR3 region has 15 residues. CDR3 residues: CASIETGGIGGELFF. In DNA, the CDR3 is TGTGCCAGTATAGAGACAGGGGGCATCGGCGGGGAGCTGTTTTTT.